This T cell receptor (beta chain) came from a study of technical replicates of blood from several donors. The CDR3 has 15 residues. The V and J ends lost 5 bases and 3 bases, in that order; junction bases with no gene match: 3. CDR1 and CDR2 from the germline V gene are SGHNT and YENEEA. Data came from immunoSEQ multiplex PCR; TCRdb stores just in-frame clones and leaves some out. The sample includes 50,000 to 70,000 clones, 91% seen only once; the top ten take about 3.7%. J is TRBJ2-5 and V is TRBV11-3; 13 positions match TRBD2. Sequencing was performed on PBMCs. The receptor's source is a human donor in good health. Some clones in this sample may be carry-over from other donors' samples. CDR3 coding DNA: TGTGCCAGCAGCCGTGGACTAGCGGGAGAAGAGACCCAGTACTTC. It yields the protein CASSRGLAGEETQYF.